The 32 T cell receptor beta chains below come from one sample, sequenced in a study of blood T cell repertoires in COVID-19. Sequencing was performed with immunoSEQ multiplex PCR; in TCRdb, only in-frame clones are kept and a portion is missing. Among a few hundred thousand clones listed, roughly 90% were seen once. The sample consisted of PBMCs or T cells enriched from blood (not recorded which). All receptors derive from a woman aged 45-60 years who had recovered from COVID-19.

V gene TRBV5-1 combines with J gene TRBJ2-7; 8 bases are shared with TRBD2. In germline, CDR1 is SGHRS, CDR2 YFSETQ. J was trimmed by 4 bases and V by 3 bases; bases with no gene match: 6. This CDR3 has 14 amino acids. In nucleotides, the CDR3 is TGCGCCAGCAGCTCTAGCGGGCTAGGGTACGAGCAGTACTTC. Its translation is CASSSSGLGYEQYF.

The rearrangement links TRBV28 to TRBJ1-5; D not resolved. The CDR3 is 15 amino acids. V dropped 5 bases and J dropped 0 bases, with 11 bases sitting between them. CDR1 MDHEN and CDR2 SYDVKM come from the germline V gene. In DNA form, the CDR3 reads TGTGCCAGCAGTCAGGACGGGAGTAGCAATCAGCCCCAGCATTTT. Translated: CASSQDGSSNQPQHF.

The chain has TRBV7-9 and TRBJ1-1; no clear D gene. The CDR3 sequence is 14 residues long. Germline V gene sequence: CDR1 SEHNR, CDR2 FQNEAQ (reference sequence). Trimming removed 5 bases from V and 1 base from J, with 11 bases in between. The CDR3 region is CASSPRSGNTEAFF. The CDR3 nucleotides read TGTGCCAGCAGCCCAAGGAGTGGGAACACTGAAGCTTTCTTT.

The chain uses TRBV5-5 and TRBJ1-5; 12 positions agree with TRBD1. J lost 2 bases, V lost 2 bases, and 8 bases had no gene match. The CDR3 spans 18 residues. Germline loops: CDR1 SGHKS, CDR2 YYEKEE (reference sequence). The CDR3 nucleotides are TGTGCCAGCAGCTTCGGAGGGACAGGGGGCATTGGCAATCAGCCCCAGCATTTT. Translated, it gives CASSFGGTGGIGNQPQHF.

The chain employs TRBV7-8 and TRBJ1-2; D gene unclear. The germline gives CDR1 SGHVS, CDR2 FQNEAQ. The CDR3 sequence is 11 residues long. Trimming took 3 bases from V and 8 from J, leaving 7 bases between them. CDR3 in DNA: TGTGCCAGCAGCTTGGGCTCGGGCTACACCTTC. Its translation: CASSLGSGYTF.

The rearrangement links TRBV19 to TRBJ1-5, with 8 bases that match TRBD1. Looked up from germline, CDR1 is LNHDA and CDR2 is SQIVND (reference sequence). This CDR3 has 16 residues. Trimming took 4 bases from V and 0 from J; bases not matched to a gene: 5. DNA for the CDR3: TGTGCCAGTAGTAATGCAGGGGGCCTTAGCAATCAGCCCCAGCATTTT. It yields the protein CASSNAGGLSNQPQHF.

The chain has TRBV7-3 and TRBJ2-6; a weak D match, TRBD2 (6 bases). V shed 5 bases and J shed 4 bases, with 15 bases lying between them. CDR3 length: 16 amino acids. CDR1 and CDR2 from the germline V gene are SGHTA and FQGTGA. The CDR3 region has the DNA TGTGCCAGCAGCCCCCAAGGGGCGGGAGGGGCCAACGTCCTGACTTTC. It is translated as CASSPQGAGGANVLTF.

The V and J genes are TRBV11-2 and TRBJ2-2, with TRBD2 matching 8 bases. The germline gives CDR1 SGHAT, CDR2 FQNNGV. The CDR3 sequence is 16 residues long. With V trimmed by 5 bases and J by 5 bases, 10 bases remained unmatched. The CDR3, as DNA: TGTGCCAGCAGCCCTAAGCTCGGGGGGGAAACCGGGGAGCTGTTTTTT. As protein: CASSPKLGGETGELFF.

This clone was seen a single time. This chain links TRBV3-1 (or the pseudogene TRBV3-2) with TRBJ2-5; 8 nucleotides match TRBD2. This CDR3 region has 12 residues. Trimming at V came to 8 bases and at J to 4 bases, leaving 3 bases not matched to a gene. Germline CDR1 and CDR2: LGHDT and YNNKEL (reference sequence). In nucleotides, the CDR3 is TGTGCCAGCGAAGCGGGGGTAGAGACCCAGTACTTC. Translated: CASEAGVETQYF.

The chain recombines TRBV28 with TRBJ1-3, with D possibly matching TRBD1 (6 bases). This CDR3 region has 16 residues. Germline V gene sequence: CDR1 MDHEN, CDR2 SYDVKM. Trimming pared 2 bases from V and 0 bases from J, leaving 11 bases between. The CDR3 region has the DNA TGTGCCAGCAGTTTACGGTTGACAGGCTCTGGAAACACCATATATTTT. The encoded protein is CASSLRLTGSGNTIYF.

This clone was counted a few times. The V and J genes are TRBV7-3 and TRBJ2-2, with 7 bases that match TRBD2. Germline lookup yields CDR1 SGHTA and CDR2 FQGTGA. The CDR3 runs to 17 residues. V gave up 5 bases and J gave up 3 bases; unmatched junction bases: 12. Here the CDR3 DNA reads TGTGCCAGCAGCCAGAGACGGGACTATACCGACACCGGGGAGCTGTTTTTT. Protein sequence: CASSQRRDYTDTGELFF.

This clone was seen a few times. The chain recombines TRBV30 with TRBJ1-2; TRBD1 agrees at 8 bases. The CDR3 length is 12 residues. Looked up from germline, CDR1 is GTSNPN and CDR2 is SVGIG (reference sequence). With 1 base clipped from V and 8 bases from J, the junction kept 3 bases outside the gene matches. In nucleotides, the CDR3 is TGTGCCTGGAGTGGGACAGGGCGGGGCTACACCTTC. It is translated as CAWSGTGRGYTF.

This clone showed up just once. J is TRBJ2-1 and V is TRBV18, with 7 bases that match TRBD1. Unmatched junction bases numbered 4, after V lost 1 base and J lost 7 bases. CDR1 and CDR2 from the germline V gene are KGHSH and LQKENI. CDR3 size: 14 residues. CDR3 amino acids: CASSPQQGWNEQFF. The CDR3 DNA sequence: TGTGCCAGCTCACCACAACAGGGGTGGAATGAGCAGTTCTTC.

CDR3 in DNA: TGTGCCAGCAGCCAAGATCTATGGGGGGGAGGGGAGACCCAGTACTTC. Its translation: CASSQDLWGGGETQYF. The chain carries TRBV4-2 and TRBJ2-5, with 7 bases aligning to TRBD2. The CDR3 totals 16 residues. The germline V gene encodes CDR1 LGHNA and CDR2 YNFKEQ. Unmatched junction bases numbered 9, after V lost 0 bases and J lost 5 bases.

Concerning this clone itself: Other DNA sequences in this specimen translate into the identical CDR3. The genes are TRBV7-3 and TRBJ2-7; TRBD1 matches at 8 bases. The CDR3 contains 15 residues. CDR1 and CDR2 from the germline V gene are SGHTA and FQGTGA. Unmatched junction bases numbered 3, after V lost 0 bases and J lost 2 bases. The CDR3 loop is CASSLTGTGTYEQYF. CDR3 DNA: TGTGCCAGCAGCTTAACCGGGACAGGTACCTACGAGCAGTACTTC.

J is TRBJ2-5 and V is TRBV30; 8 bases agree with TRBD2. Germline V lookup: CDR1 GTSNPN, CDR2 SVGIG (reference sequence). Losses at the gene ends were 6 bases for V and 5 bases for J; bases not matched to a gene: 2. The CDR3 covers 11 residues. The CDR3 nucleotides are TGTGCCTGTGCGGGAGGCGAGACCCAGTACTTC. Amino acids: CACAGGETQYF.

The chain joins TRBV7-8 to TRBJ1-5; TRBD1 aligns across 7 bases. Looked up from germline, CDR1 is SGHVS and CDR2 is FQNEAQ. V was clipped by 5 bases and J by 3 bases; unmatched bases: 10. The length of the CDR3 is 16 residues. CDR3 DNA sequence: TGTGCCAGCAGCCCCTCCGGGACAGAGTACAATCAGCCCCAGCATTTT. It translates to CASSPSGTEYNQPQHF.

The chain combines TRBV19 with TRBJ2-2, with 7 bases that match TRBD1. The length of the CDR3 is 15 residues. The V gene end was trimmed by 5 bases and the J gene end by 5 bases; junction bases not matched to a gene: 8. Germline assignment: CDR1 LNHDA and CDR2 SQIVND (reference sequence). CDR3: CASSYGDRATGELFF. In nucleotides, the CDR3 is TGTGCCAGTAGTTATGGTGACAGGGCTACCGGGGAGCTGTTTTTT.

V gene TRBV30 combines with J gene TRBJ2-1; 10 positions agree with TRBD2. The V and J ends lost 0 bases and 7 bases, in that order; junction bases with no gene match: 6. Germline CDR1 and CDR2: GTSNPN and SVGIG (reference sequence). CDR3 length: 15 amino acids. The CDR3, as DNA: TGTGCCTGGAGTGTAGTAGCGGGAGGAGTGAATGAGCAGTTCTTC. This codes for CAWSVVAGGVNEQFF.

This rearrangement joins TRBV6-5 to TRBJ2-6; no definite D call. CDR3 length: 15 amino acids. Looked up from germline, CDR1 is MNHEY and CDR2 is SVGAGI. V was trimmed by 2 bases and J by 1 base, leaving 6 bases between them. CDR3 in amino acids: CASSYMSSGANVLTF. As DNA, the CDR3 is TGTGCCAGCAGTTACATGAGTTCTGGGGCCAACGTCCTGACTTTC.

This clone has a single count. V and J are TRBV15 and TRBJ1-3; 7 positions agree with TRBD1. Germline V gene data show CDR1 as LNHNV and CDR2 as YYDKDF (reference sequence). V trimming: 4 bases; J trimming: 0 bases; junction bases outside the gene matches: 0. This CDR3 spans 14 amino acids. CDR3 sequence reads: CATSTGGSGNTIYF. The CDR3 nucleotides read TGTGCCACCAGCACAGGGGGCTCTGGAAACACCATATATTTT.

The rearrangement joins TRBV11-2 to TRBJ2-1; D not resolved. CDR3 length: 14 amino acids. V lost 1 base and J 8 bases, leaving 12 bases between the germline ends. The germline V gene encodes CDR1 SGHAT and CDR2 FQNNGV. CDR3 residues: CASSLGSPSDEQFF. Written as DNA, the CDR3 is TGTGCCAGCAGCTTAGGGTCTCCTAGTGATGAGCAGTTCTTC.

CDR3 protein: CASSLGGGQSTDTQYF. CDR3 coding DNA: TGTGCCAGCAGTTTAGGGGGAGGGCAGAGCACAGATACGCAGTATTTT. This chain uses TRBV28 with TRBJ2-3; 7 bases agree with TRBD2. CDR1 MDHEN and CDR2 SYDVKM come from the germline V gene. The CDR3 contains 16 residues. J was trimmed by 0 bases and V by 2 bases; bases with no gene match: 5.

This chain links TRBV5-8 with TRBJ2-6, with D maybe TRBD1 (6 bases). The V end lost 4 bases, the J end lost 0 bases, and 17 bases lay between the germline ends. The germline V gene has CDR1 SGHTS and CDR2 YDEGEE. This CDR3 has 18 amino acids. DNA of the CDR3: TGTGCCAGCAGCCTAACGGGACAACGAAACTCTGGGGCCAACGTCCTGACTTTC. It specifies CASSLTGQRNSGANVLTF.

The chain uses TRBV21-1 and TRBJ2-7; the D call TRBD2 from the table was never checked on the DNA. TRBV21-1 is an annotated pseudogene. This CDR3 spans 13 amino acids. Here the CDR3 DNA reads TGTGCCAGCACGGGACTTAAGTCCTACGAGCAGTACTTC. This encodes CASTGLKSYEQYF.

This rearrangement joins TRBV25-1 to TRBJ2-1; 8 nucleotides match TRBD2. The junction had 5 bases not matched to a gene; V was cut back by 7 bases and J by 3 bases. The CDR3 loop spans 14 amino acids. Germline V gene lookup returns CDR1 MGHDK and CDR2 SYGVNS. The CDR3: CASTEAGDYNEQFF. The CDR3 bases are TGTGCCAGCACAGAAGCGGGAGACTACAATGAGCAGTTCTTC.

This chain joins TRBV10-3 and TRBJ2-4; tentatively, D is TRBD2 (5 bases). This CDR3 contains 17 residues. Trimming removed 0 bases at V and 0 bases at J, with 12 bases between. Looked up from germline, CDR1 is ENHRY and CDR2 is SYGVKD. The CDR3 spells CAISESVERLAKNIQYF. CDR3 nucleotides: TGTGCCATCAGTGAGTCCGTGGAGCGGCTAGCCAAAAACATTCAGTACTTC.

On this clone: One junction end does not reproduce the germline sequence, and a read error may be involved. This chain joins TRBV7-7 and TRBJ2-3, with TRBD2 matching over 8 bases. This CDR3 has 15 amino acids. Looked up from germline, CDR1 is SSHAT and CDR2 is FNYEAQ (reference sequence). CDR3 sequence: CASSFASGSTDTQYF. In nucleotides, the CDR3 is TGTGCTAGCAGCTTTGCTAGCGGGAGCACAGATACGCAGTATTTT.

The chain links TRBV7-3 to TRBJ2-1; no clear D. Trimming left V 5 bases short and J 4 bases short, with 12 bases between. CDR1 and CDR2 (germline): SGHTA, FQGTGA. This CDR3 has 14 residues. CDR3 sequence reads: CASSPERSYNEQFF. CDR3 bases: TGTGCCAGCAGCCCTGAGAGAAGTTACAATGAGCAGTTCTTC. Filled out from reference TRBV7-3 and TRBJ2-1, the complete variable domain reads GAGVSQTPSNKVTEKGKYVELRCDPISGHTALYWYRQSLGQGPEFLIYFQGTGAADDSGLPNDRFFAVRPEGSVSTLKIQRTERGDSAVYLCASSPERSYNEQFFGPGTRLTVL.

The rearrangement uses TRBV2 and TRBJ2-3; D may be TRBD2 (5 bases). The ends were cut back, 3 bases at V and 1 base at J, with 11 bases in the middle. CDR3 length: 15 residues. Germline CDR1 reads SNHLY; CDR2 reads FYNNEI. The CDR3 coding sequence is TGTGCCAGCAGTGATACTGGACTTCGCACAGATACGCAGTATTTT. Protein product: CASSDTGLRTDTQYF.

This chain connects TRBV18 to TRBJ1-3; perhaps TRBD1 as D (5 bases). Trimming took off 0 bases at V and 4 bases at J, with 10 bases between the two ends. CDR1 and CDR2 from the germline V gene are KGHSH and LQKENI. The CDR3 totals 15 residues. CDR3 in amino acids: CASSPPRGLGNTIYF. The CDR3 coding sequence is TGTGCCAGCTCACCACCGAGGGGACTCGGAAACACCATATATTTT.

In regard to this clone: The junction departs from germline at one end; a sequencing error may be responsible. The V call is TRBV7-7, the J call TRBJ2-5; 8 bases align to TRBD1. The CDR3 consists of 14 residues. CDR1 SSHAT and CDR2 FNYEAQ come from the germline V gene (reference sequence). The CDR3: CASSPLDRAETQYF. CDR3 nucleotides: TGTGCTAGCAGCCCATTGGACAGGGCGGAGACCCAGTACTTC. Full variable domain (outside the CDR3, taken from reference TRBV7-7 and TRBJ2-5): GAGVSQSPRYKVTKRGQDVTLRCDPISSHATLYWYQQALGQGPEFLTYFNYEAQPDKSGLPSDRFSAERPEGSISTLTIQRTEQRDSAMYRCASSPLDRAETQYFGPGTRLLVL.